This T cell receptor (beta chain) came from a study of T cell responses to AZD1222 COVID-19 vaccine. The study, taken as a whole, reports: Unmutated variant regions are reportedly the target of nearly half of TCRs that are spike-specific. Most donors were white British, females outnumbered males, and clonal diversity was possibly underestimated.

About this clone itself: Its antigen remains unknown.

Sequenced by immunoSEQ multiplex PCR; TCRdb stores in-frame clones only, minus some. Of 100,000 to 150,000 clones listed, approximately 88% are singletons. Germline-derived CDR1 and CDR2 are LNHDA and SQIVND (reference sequence). The CDR3 spans 13 residues. V dropped 8 bases and J dropped 2 bases, with 10 bases sitting between them. The TCR comes from an adult in good health. Sequencing used peripheral blood, obtained on day 0 of AZD1222 vaccination. The genes are TRBV19 and TRBJ1-5; a weak D match, TRBD1 (6 bases). The chain's CDR3 is CASRGAGNQPQHF. CDR3 in DNA: TGTGCCAGTCGGGGGGCTGGCAATCAGCCCCAGCATTTT.